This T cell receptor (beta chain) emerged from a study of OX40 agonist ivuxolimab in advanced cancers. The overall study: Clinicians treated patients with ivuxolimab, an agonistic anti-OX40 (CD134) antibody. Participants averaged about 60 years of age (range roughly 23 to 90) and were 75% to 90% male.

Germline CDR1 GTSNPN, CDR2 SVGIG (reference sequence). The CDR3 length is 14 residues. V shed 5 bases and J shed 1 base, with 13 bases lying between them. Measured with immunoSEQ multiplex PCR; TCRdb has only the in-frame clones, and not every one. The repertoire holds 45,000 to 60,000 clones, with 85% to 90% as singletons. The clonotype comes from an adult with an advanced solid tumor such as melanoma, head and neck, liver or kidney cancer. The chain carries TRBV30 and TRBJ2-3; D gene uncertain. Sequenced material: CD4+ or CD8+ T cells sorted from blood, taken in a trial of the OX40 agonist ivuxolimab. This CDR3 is CAWSSGSGTDTQYF. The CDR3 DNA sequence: TGTGCCTGGTCAAGTGGGTCGGGCACAGATACGCAGTATTTT.